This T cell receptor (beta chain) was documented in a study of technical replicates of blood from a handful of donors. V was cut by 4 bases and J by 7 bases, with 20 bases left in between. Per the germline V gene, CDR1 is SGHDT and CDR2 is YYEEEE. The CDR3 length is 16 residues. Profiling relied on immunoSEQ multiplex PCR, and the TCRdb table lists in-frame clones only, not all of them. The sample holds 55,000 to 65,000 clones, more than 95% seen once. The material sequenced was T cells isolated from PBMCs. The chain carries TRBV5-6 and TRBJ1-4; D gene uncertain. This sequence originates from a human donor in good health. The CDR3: CASSPASGRNVEKLFF. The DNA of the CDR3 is TGTGCCAGCAGCCCCGCCTCAGGCCGTAATGTTGAAAAACTGTTTTTT.